Each of the 26 T cell receptor beta chains below was sequenced from the same sample in a study of blood T cell repertoires in COVID-19. Sequenced by immunoSEQ multiplex PCR; TCRdb stores in-frame clones only, minus some. The sample lists tens of thousands of clones; approximately 70% were seen once. Material for sequencing was peripheral blood. These receptors originate from a woman aged 70-85 years with acute or convalescent COVID-19.

The gene calls are TRBV18 and TRBJ1-4; D is perhaps TRBD1 (5 bases). Germline values: CDR1 KGHSH, CDR2 LQKENI. CDR3 size: 16 residues. The V end was cut by 2 bases, the J end by 3 bases, with 13 bases between. This CDR3 is CASSPIFQGANEKLFF. In DNA form, the CDR3 reads TGTGCCAGCTCACCAATCTTCCAGGGCGCTAATGAAAAACTGTTTTTT.

V usage is TRBV5-1 and J usage is TRBJ2-5; 10 nucleotides match TRBD2. V was clipped by 5 bases and J by 5 bases; unmatched bases: 6. The CDR3 length is 14 residues. Per germline, CDR1 SGHRS and CDR2 YFSETQ. CDR3 amino acids: CASSRSGGAETQYF. Here the CDR3 DNA reads TGCGCCAGCAGTCGGAGCGGGGGGGCCGAGACCCAGTACTTC.

This chain joins TRBV4-2 and TRBJ2-3; D may be TRBD1 (7 bases). Trimming cost V 0 bases and J 4 bases, with 14 bases left between them. Germline CDR1 LGHNA, CDR2 YNFKEQ. CDR3 length: 16 amino acids. Here the CDR3 DNA reads TGTGCCAGCAGCCAAGATAGACAGGGAGGATCAGATACGCAGTATTTT. Translation gives CASSQDRQGGSDTQYF.

The rearrangement joins TRBV6-4 to TRBJ2-3, with TRBD2 matching over 11 bases. The V gene's germline CDR1 is MRHNA and CDR2 SNTAGT. J gave up 4 bases and V 3 bases, and 6 bases lay outside the gene matches. CDR3 length: 16 residues. CDR3 residues: CASSEGLAGGPDTQYF. The CDR3 DNA follows: TGTGCCAGCAGTGAAGGTTTAGCGGGAGGGCCAGATACGCAGTATTTT.

This chain links TRBV28 with TRBJ2-3, with no clear D. Per germline, CDR1 MDHEN and CDR2 SYDVKM. The CDR3 is made up of 12 amino acids. V dropped 5 bases and J dropped 4 bases, with 7 bases sitting between them. CDR3 loop: CASSTTADTQYF. The CDR3 region has the DNA TGTGCCAGCAGTACAACAGCAGATACGCAGTATTTT.

The chain links TRBV7-9 to TRBJ2-1; 7 bases map to TRBD1. Germline trimming cut 0 bases from V and 5 bases from J; bases unmatched to any gene: 4. Germline V lookup: CDR1 SEHNR, CDR2 FQNEAQ (reference sequence). CDR3 size: 15 residues. The CDR3 coding sequence is TGTGCCAGCAGCTTAGCTCAGGGGGTGAACAATGAGCAGTTCTTC. Translation: CASSLAQGVNNEQFF. Variable domain in full (rest from reference TRBV7-9 and TRBJ2-1): DTGVSQNPRHKITKRGQNVTFRCDPISEHNRLYWYRQTLGQGPEFLTYFQNEAQLEKSRLLSDRFSAERPKGSFSTLEIQRTEQGDSAMYLCASSLAQGVNNEQFFGPGTRLTVL.

This clone is a singleton in its sample. The CDR3 spells CASSFREGKEQFF. Here the CDR3 DNA reads TGTGCCAGCAGCTTTAGGGAGGGCAAGGAGCAGTTCTTC. The chain combines TRBV7-9 with TRBJ2-1; 7 bases are shared with TRBD2. J gave up 10 bases and V 3 bases, and 6 bases lay outside the gene matches. In germline, CDR1 is SEHNR, CDR2 FQNEAQ (reference sequence). This CDR3 is built from 13 residues. The variable domain in full, with the rest retrieved from reference TRBV7-9 and TRBJ2-1, is DTGVSQNPRHKITKRGQNVTFRCDPISEHNRLYWYRQTLGQGPEFLTYFQNEAQLEKSRLLSDRFSAERPKGSFSTLEIQRTEQGDSAMYLCASSFREGKEQFFGPGTRLTVL.

The rearrangement uses TRBV3-1 (or the pseudogene TRBV3-2) and TRBJ2-5; TRBD2 matches at 8 bases. Germline loops: CDR1 LGHDT, CDR2 YNNKEL (reference sequence). V dropped 4 bases and J dropped 4; count of bases not matched to a gene: 2. The CDR3 spans 13 residues. This CDR3 is CASSPGLAETQYF. In DNA form, the CDR3 reads TGTGCCAGCAGCCCAGGACTAGCAGAGACCCAGTACTTC.

V is TRBV4-1 and J is TRBJ2-2; TRBD1 matches 9 bases. This CDR3 spans 16 amino acids. The V segment lost 6 bases and the J segment 6 bases; nucleotides outside the gene matches: 11. Germline values: CDR1 MGHRA, CDR2 YSYEKL. The CDR3: CASRQGQGWSSGELFF. The CDR3 DNA is TGCGCCAGCAGACAGGGACAGGGTTGGTCCTCCGGGGAGCTGTTTTTT.

The chain carries TRBV7-2 and TRBJ1-1; D uncertain. This CDR3 is 18 amino acids long. Trimming removed 3 bases from V and 0 bases from J, with 20 bases in between. In germline, CDR1 is SGHTA, CDR2 FQGNSA. The DNA of the CDR3 is TGTGCCAGCAGCTTTGGGTTTGGAGGCAGACTAATGAACACTGAAGCTTTCTTT. This translates into CASSFGFGGRLMNTEAFF.

There are a few counts of this clone. The chain joins TRBV7-2 to TRBJ1-5, with a possible D match to TRBD1 (5 bases). This CDR3 comprises 14 residues. The V gene's germline CDR1 is SGHTA and CDR2 FQGNSA. Trimming took 3 bases from V and 11 from J, leaving 17 bases between them. CDR3 sequence: CASSFDVSGGAQHF. CDR3 nucleotides: TGTGCCAGCAGCTTCGATGTTTCTGGGGGGGCCCAGCATTTT.

The gene calls are TRBV5-8 and TRBJ1-5; maybe TRBD1 (6 bases). CDR3 length equals 16 residues. The germline V and J ends were trimmed by 0 bases and 9 bases, with 19 bases remaining between them. Germline lookup yields CDR1 SGHTS and CDR2 YDEGEE. The CDR3 region has the DNA TGTGCCAGCAGCTTGGGGAGTGGGGGGGCTCGGAGGCCCCAGCATTTT. Its translation: CASSLGSGGARRPQHF.

The gene calls are TRBV6-5 and TRBJ2-7, with D unclear. Per the germline V gene, CDR1 is MNHEY and CDR2 is SVGAGI. This CDR3 region has 11 residues. Trimming cost V 5 bases and J 2 bases, with 4 bases left between them. CDR3 DNA sequence: TGTGCCAGCAGTACGGCCTACGAGCAGTACTTC. This sequence encodes CASSTAYEQYF.

The chain employs TRBV7-2 and TRBJ1-3; TRBD1 agrees at 10 bases. The CDR3 extends over 14 amino acids. Losses at the gene ends were 4 bases for V and 6 bases for J; bases not matched to a gene: 3. Germline V lookup: CDR1 SGHTA, CDR2 FQGNSA. CDR3 nucleotide sequence: TGTGCCAGCAGCTCGGGACAGGGGTTAAACACCATATATTTT. This gives the protein CASSSGQGLNTIYF.

V is TRBV18 and J is TRBJ2-3, with TRBD1 matching 7 bases. The CDR3 is 15 residues long. Per germline, CDR1 KGHSH and CDR2 LQKENI. The trim removed 6 bases at V and 1 base at J, leaving 7 bases unmatched. The CDR3 region is CASSPFTGGTDTQYF. The DNA of the CDR3 is TGTGCCAGCTCGCCGTTTACAGGGGGCACAGATACGCAGTATTTT.

The rearrangement joins TRBV6-5 to TRBJ1-1, with 7 bases that match TRBD1. In germline, CDR1 is MNHEY, CDR2 SVGAGI. The CDR3 contains 12 residues. V was clipped by 7 bases and J by 3 bases; unmatched bases: 2. The CDR3 DNA reads TGTGCCAGCAAGGGGGCGGACACTGAAGCTTTCTTT. Translation: CASKGADTEAFF.

This chain joins TRBV2 and TRBJ1-6; D gene unclear. CDR1 and CDR2 from the germline V gene are SNHLY and FYNNEI. Trimming removed 0 bases at V and 5 bases at J, with 8 bases between. CDR3 length: 15 residues. The CDR3 reads CASSEAERHNSPLHF. CDR3 DNA sequence: TGTGCCAGCAGTGAAGCGGAGAGGCATAATTCACCCCTCCACTTT.

V usage is TRBV5-1 and J usage is TRBJ2-7; the D is unclear. CDR1 and CDR2 (germline): SGHRS, YFSETQ. V lost 0 bases and J lost 1, with 8 bases in between. CDR3 length: 14 amino acids. For the CDR3, the DNA is TGCGCCAGCAGCTTGGGGGCAGGATCCTACGAGCAGTACTTC. Its translation: CASSLGAGSYEQYF.

This clone was seen more than once but under ten times. CDR3 bases: TGTGCGTCTAGCAACTACAATGAGCAGTTCTTC. Amino acid sequence: CASSNYNEQFF. The chain links TRBV30 to TRBJ2-1; perhaps TRBD2 as D (5 bases). This CDR3 comprises 11 residues. The germline V gene has CDR1 GTSNPN and CDR2 SVGIG (reference sequence). The whole variable domain, remainder taken from reference TRBV30 and TRBJ2-1, is SQTIHQWPATLVQPVGSPLSLECTVEGTSNPNLYWYRQAAGRGLQLLFYSVGIGQISSEVPQNLSASRPQDRQFILSSKKLLLSDSGFYLCASSNYNEQFFGPGTRLTVL.

The chain links TRBV15 to TRBJ2-3, with D possibly TRBD2 on 5 matching bases. Germline lookup yields CDR1 LNHNV and CDR2 YYDKDF (reference sequence). The CDR3 is 17 amino acids. The V end lost 3 bases, the J end lost 3 bases, and 19 bases lay between the germline ends. The CDR3 region is CATSSPGLRARTDTQYF. CDR3 coding DNA: TGTGCCACCAGCAGTCCCGGACTCCGCGCCCGTACAGATACGCAGTATTTT.

The chain links TRBV14 to TRBJ2-1; 7 bases are a match to TRBD2. Germline CDR1 and CDR2: SGHDN and FVKESK. V shed 3 bases and J 7 bases; nucleotides not matched to a gene: 9. This CDR3 spans 15 amino acids. CDR3 protein: CASSQIRGSGNEQFF. CDR3 bases: TGTGCCAGCAGCCAGATCCGGGGTAGCGGGAATGAGCAGTTCTTC. The whole variable domain, filled in from reference TRBV14 and TRBJ2-1, reads EAGVTQFPSHSVIEKGQTVTLRCDPISGHDNLYWYRRVMGKEIKFLLHFVKESKQDESGMPNNRFLAERTGGTYSTLKVQPAELEDSGVYFCASSQIRGSGNEQFFGPGTRLTVL.

This chain uses TRBV19 with TRBJ1-5; perhaps TRBD1 as D (5 bases). Germline CDR1 is LNHDA and CDR2 is SQIVND (reference sequence). Between the trimmed V and J ends, which lost 3 bases and 4 bases, there was a span of 13 bases. The CDR3 runs 15 residues. The CDR3 coding sequence is TGTGCCAGTAGTATTGACGACAGAATGAATCAGCCCCAGCATTTT. Its protein is CASSIDDRMNQPQHF.

The V gene is TRBV7-8, the J gene TRBJ2-7; D is perhaps TRBD1 (6 bases). CDR3 length: 15 residues. Germline V gene sequence: CDR1 SGHVS, CDR2 FQNEAQ. Trimming stripped 2 bases from V and 2 bases from J, with 13 bases between. In nucleotides, the CDR3 is TGTGCCAGCAGCTTATCCGGACAGCTTACCTACGAGCAGTACTTC. Encoded protein: CASSLSGQLTYEQYF.

This clone was counted only a few times. The chain has TRBV7-8 and TRBJ1-2, with 8 positions matching TRBD1. Germline assignment: CDR1 SGHVS and CDR2 FQNEAQ. CDR3 length: 15 residues. Unmatched junction bases numbered 7, after V lost 0 bases and J lost 7 bases. CDR3 DNA: TGTGCCAGCAGCTTAGCGGGGCAGGGGGCGCGTGGCTACACCTTC. It encodes CASSLAGQGARGYTF.

V and J are TRBV4-3 and TRBJ2-2, with a possible D match to TRBD1 (5 bases). V gave up 4 bases and J gave up 5 bases, with 14 bases separating them. Germline V gives CDR1 LGHNA, CDR2 YSLEER. CDR3 size: 15 residues. The CDR3 spells CASSLKSQGTGELFF. The DNA of the CDR3 is TGCGCCAGCAGCCTAAAAAGCCAGGGAACCGGGGAGCTGTTTTTT.

V and J are TRBV6-1 and TRBJ2-7; 7 bases line up with TRBD1. The V segment lost 2 bases and the J segment 5 bases; nucleotides outside the gene matches: 6. This CDR3 is built from 14 residues. CDR1 and CDR2 from the germline V gene are MNHNS and SASEGT. CDR3 DNA sequence: TGTGCCAGCAGTGAAAGACAGGGTCTCGACGAGCAGTACTTC. Translated: CASSERQGLDEQYF.